These 21 T cell receptor beta chains share one sample of origin, sequenced in a study of identical twins. MiXCR, applied by TCRdb to the 5' RACE reads, yields one record per CDR3 protein. The sample records about 340,000 distinct CDR3 sequences, 9% to 15% being singletons. These sequences were also reported in another study, on yellow fever vaccine responses in identical twins.

The sequenced sample consisted of CD8+ T cells sorted from blood. The receptors originated from a woman aged 18-29 years in good health.

The CDR3 region is CASEGWQPTGELFF. The CDR3 nucleotides are TGTGCCAGCGAAGGGTGGCAACCCACCGGGGAGCTGTTTTTT. The chain joins TRBV7-9 to TRBJ2-2; D is ambiguous. Trimming left V 8 bases short and J 4 bases short, with 14 bases between. CDR3 length: 14 amino acids. Per the germline V gene, CDR1 is SEHNR and CDR2 is FQNEAQ (reference sequence).

The chain couples TRBV27 to TRBJ2-1; D is unclear. Germline CDR1 reads MNHEY; CDR2 reads SMNVEV (reference sequence). The length of the CDR3 is 13 residues. V was cut by 2 bases and J by 9 bases, with 11 bases left in between. The CDR3 nucleotides are TGTGCCAGCAGTTTAGGTACGAAGACTGAGCAGTTCTTC. Protein sequence: CASSLGTKTEQFF.

The chain has TRBV3-1 and TRBJ2-7; D is possibly TRBD1 or TRBD2 (5 bases each). Germline V gene data show CDR1 as LGHDT and CDR2 as YNNKEL (reference sequence). The CDR3 runs to 16 residues. V lost 3 bases and J 6 bases, leaving 21 bases between the germline ends. The CDR3 bases are TGTGCCAGCAGCCAGACGGGATGGGGGACCTGCTGCGAGCAGTACTTC. The encoded protein is CASSQTGWGTCCEQYF.

This clonotype was seen more than once but under ten times. The V call is TRBV27, the J call TRBJ1-2, with D perhaps TRBD1 (5 bases). This CDR3 is 17 amino acids long. The V end was cut by 3 bases, the J end by 4 bases, with 21 bases between. Germline values: CDR1 MNHEY, CDR2 SMNVEV (reference sequence). The CDR3 spells CASSFFDTSGRGYGYTF. The CDR3 bases are TGTGCCAGCAGTTTTTTCGATACCTCAGGGAGGGGCTATGGCTACACCTTC.

Ten or more counts support this clonotype. The chain recombines TRBV12-3 or TRBV12-4 with TRBJ2-1; 7 nucleotides line up with TRBD2. The CDR3 contains 13 residues. J gave up 6 bases and V 3 bases, and 2 bases lay outside the gene matches. The CDR3 region is CASSLGGFNEQFF. The CDR3 region has the DNA TGTGCCAGCAGTTTGGGGGGGTTCAATGAGCAGTTCTTC.

V is TRBV29-1 and J is TRBJ2-2; no reliable D call. V lost 0 bases to trimming and J lost 0 bases, with 11 bases between them. The germline gives CDR1 SQVTM, CDR2 ANQGSEA. The CDR3 extends over 16 amino acids. The DNA of the CDR3 is TGCAGCGTTGAAGATCGAAGCTCGCCGAACACCGGGGAGCTGTTTTTT. Its protein is CSVEDRSSPNTGELFF.

This clonotype was counted a few times. The chain is built from TRBV2 and TRBJ1-2; D ambiguous. The CDR3 sequence is 14 residues long. The ends were cut back, 9 bases at V and 3 bases at J, with 17 bases in the middle. Germline CDR1 reads SNHLY; CDR2 reads FYNNEI. CDR3 DNA sequence: TGTGCCAGTGATTTCCGGACGGCCGACTATGGCTACACCTTC. This codes for CASDFRTADYGYTF.

At least ten counts were recorded for this clonotype. The genes are TRBV29-1 and TRBJ1-1; D is perhaps TRBD1 (5 bases). The length of the CDR3 is 12 residues. Deletions cut 7 bases from V and 8 bases from J, with 17 bases between. CDR1 SQVTM and CDR2 ANQGSEA come from the germline V gene. CDR3 in amino acids: CSAPGARTEAFF. As DNA, the CDR3 is TGCAGCGCTCCCGGGGCAAGGACGGAAGCTTTCTTT.

This clonotype has only a few counts. The J gene is TRBJ2-2, the V gene TRBV7-8; maybe TRBD2 (5 bases). This CDR3 spans 16 amino acids. V dropped 2 bases and J dropped 8 bases, with 18 bases sitting between them. Germline V gives CDR1 SGHVS, CDR2 FQNEAQ. The CDR3 is CASSLRRVPPSGELFF. CDR3 nucleotide sequence: TGTGCCAGCAGCTTACGGCGGGTACCTCCATCTGGGGAGCTGTTTTTT.

This rearrangement joins TRBV29-1 to TRBJ1-1, with D maybe TRBD1 (5 bases). Trimming pared 4 bases from V and 5 bases from J, leaving 8 bases between. CDR1 is SQVTM and CDR2 is ANQGSEA in the germline V gene. The CDR3 spans 11 residues. The DNA for the CDR3 is TGCAGCGTTGGGGGGAGGACTGAAGCTTTCTTT. It translates to CSVGGRTEAFF.

This clonotype showed up many times. The chain is built from TRBV7-6 and TRBJ2-1; D possibly corresponds to TRBD2 (5 bases). V dropped 3 bases and J dropped 2 bases, with 8 bases sitting between them. In germline, CDR1 is SGHVS, CDR2 FNYEAQ. The CDR3 length is 14 residues. This chain's CDR3 is CASSFGETYNEQFF. CDR3 DNA sequence: TGTGCCAGCAGCTTCGGGGAAACCTACAATGAGCAGTTCTTC.

The rearrangement links TRBV12-3 or TRBV12-4 to TRBJ2-6; tentative D call: TRBD1 (5 bases). V shed 1 base and J shed 0 bases, with 7 bases lying between them. The CDR3 is made up of 16 amino acids. The CDR3 region has the DNA TGTGCCAGCAGTTTAGTCAGGGCCTCTGGGGCCAACGTCCTGACTTTC. This codes for CASSLVRASGANVLTF.

The chain recombines TRBV20-1 with TRBJ2-3; maybe TRBD2 (6 bases). Germline V CDR1 and CDR2: DFQATT, SNEGSKA (reference sequence). CDR3 length: 13 residues. V lost 6 bases and J 6 bases, leaving 16 bases between the germline ends. The CDR3 nucleotides read TGCAGTGCCGCGGGACGTATAAGGGATACGCAGTATTTT. Its translation: CSAAGRIRDTQYF.

This chain links TRBV5-1 with TRBJ2-1, with 8 positions matching TRBD1. The end of the DNA is better explained by TRBJ2-7, so the J call may be wrong. This CDR3 is built from 16 residues. The germline V gene encodes CDR1 SGHRS and CDR2 YFSETQ. CDR3 amino acids: CASSLDRTGLSNEQYF. As DNA, the CDR3 is TGCGCCAGCAGCCTAGATCGGACAGGGCTCTCTAATGAGCAGTACTTC.

The chain combines TRBV15 with TRBJ1-4; D uncertain. This CDR3 spans 13 amino acids. CDR1 and CDR2 from the germline V gene are LNHNV and YYDKDF (reference sequence). V lost 4 bases and J 8 bases, leaving 11 bases between the germline ends. The CDR3 DNA reads TGTGCCACCAGCACCTACAGTGTGGAAAAACTGTTTTTT. Translated, it gives CATSTYSVEKLFF.

The chain combines TRBV14 with TRBJ2-1; D is ambiguous. CDR1 is SGHDN, CDR2 FVKESK, per germline. CDR3 size: 13 residues. V was clipped by 1 base and J by 2 bases, with 3 bases between them. The CDR3 DNA reads TGTGCCAGCAGCCAAGTTCCCTACAATGAGCAGTTCTTC. Its translation is CASSQVPYNEQFF.

This clonotype occurred many times. The V gene is TRBV9, the J gene TRBJ2-1; maybe TRBD2 (5 bases). CDR3 length equals 14 residues. V lost 4 bases and J lost 8, with 16 bases in between. Germline V CDR1 and CDR2: SGDLS, YYNGEE. Here the CDR3 reads CASSPSGAIHEQFF. The CDR3 nucleotides read TGTGCCAGCAGCCCAAGCGGAGCCATTCATGAGCAGTTCTTC. The entire variable domain, with the rest obtained from reference TRBV9 and TRBJ2-1, is as follows: DSGVTQTPKHLITATGQRVTLRCSPRSGDLSVYWYQQSLDQGLQFLIQYYNGEERAKGNILERFSAQQFPDLHSELNLSSLELGDSALYFCASSPSGAIHEQFFGPGTRLTVL.

This chain joins TRBV12-3 or TRBV12-4 and TRBJ1-4, with unresolved D. CDR3 length equals 12 residues. V shed 5 bases and J shed 0 bases, with 1 base lying between them. The chain's CDR3 is CASSTTNEKLFF. The CDR3 DNA follows: TGTGCCAGCAGTACAACTAATGAAAAACTGTTTTTT.

This clonotype was recorded many times. The gene calls are TRBV12-3 or TRBV12-4 and TRBJ2-1, with D perhaps TRBD2 (6 bases). Deletions cut 2 bases from V and 4 bases from J, with 12 bases between. CDR3 length: 15 amino acids. Here the CDR3 reads CASSLMVRDYNEQFF. For the CDR3, the DNA is TGTGCCAGCAGTTTAATGGTGCGGGATTACAATGAGCAGTTCTTC.

This clonotype was observed many times. The DNA of the CDR3 is TGTGCCAGCAGTTGGGGGACTAGCGGGACCCTTGCATCGCAGTTCTTC. As protein: CASSWGTSGTLASQFF. This chain joins TRBV28 and TRBJ2-1; 13 bases are shared with TRBD2. This CDR3 has 16 residues. The V gene end was trimmed by 4 bases and the J gene end by 12 bases; junction bases not matched to a gene: 12. CDR1 is MDHEN and CDR2 is SYDVKM in the germline V gene.

The V gene is TRBV10-3, the J gene TRBJ2-3, with 8 bases that match TRBD2. The J segment lost 5 bases and the V segment lost 0 bases, leaving 7 bases of the junction unmatched. The CDR3 has 16 residues. Looked up from germline, CDR1 is ENHRY and CDR2 is SYGVKD. This chain's CDR3 is CAISESEREYQDTQYF. DNA of the CDR3: TGTGCCATCAGTGAGTCGGAGCGGGAGTATCAAGATACGCAGTATTTT.